This entry concerns a single T cell receptor beta chain. Its target is not known. The record originates from a study of CXCR3-negative and CXCR3-positive naive CD8 T cells. The TRB libraries of cDNA were built by UMI-labeled 5' RACE. Following a re-call of the 5' RACE reads, TCRdb has one entry per CDR3 protein and lacks DNA. The sample table sets out about 41,000 distinct CDR3 sequences. Germline CDR1 and CDR2: SGHRS and YFSETQ. The CDR3 spans 11 residues. Study-level results: Comparison of naive CXCR3-negative and CXCR3-positive cells revealed similar TRBV-TRBJ usage, while memory cells differed.

V is TRBV5-1 and J is TRBJ2-7. The TCR sequence derives from a human donor in good health. Some clones in this sample may be carry-over from other donors' samples. The sequenced sample consisted of naive CXCR3- CD8+ T cells from blood. Subset reported: CD45RO-CCR7+CD27+CD95- naive CD8+ T cells lacking CXCR3 (TNR3-). CDR3 residues: CASSLMYEQYF.